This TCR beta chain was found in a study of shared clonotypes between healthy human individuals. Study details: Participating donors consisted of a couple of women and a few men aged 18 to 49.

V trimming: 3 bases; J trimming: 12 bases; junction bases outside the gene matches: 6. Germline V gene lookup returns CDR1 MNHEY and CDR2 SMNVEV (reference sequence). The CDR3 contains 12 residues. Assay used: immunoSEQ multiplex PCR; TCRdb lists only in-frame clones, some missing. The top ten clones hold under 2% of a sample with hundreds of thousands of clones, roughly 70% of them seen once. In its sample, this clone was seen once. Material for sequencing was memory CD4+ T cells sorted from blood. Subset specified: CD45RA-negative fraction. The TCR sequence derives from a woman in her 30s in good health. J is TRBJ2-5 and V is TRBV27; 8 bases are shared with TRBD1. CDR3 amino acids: CASSFGQGKEYF. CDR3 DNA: TGTGCCAGCAGTTTCGGACAGGGCAAGGAGTACTTC.